These 5 T cell receptor beta chains were sequenced from one sample in a study of blood T cell repertoires in COVID-19 (dated by TCRdb to about 2020). Preparation of the library involved the immunoSEQ multiplex PCR assay. TCRdb mirrors the immuneACCESS table, restricted to in-frame sequences. Some clones are absent from its copies; in checked studies, under half trace to an unresolved V gene, and the reason for the others is unknown. The sample yields about 180,000 clones; 83% were counted once. Under 10% of the sample comes from the top ten. Material: peripheral blood. The receptors here all came from a woman aged 70-85 years with COVID-19, enrolled during active disease.

The rearrangement links TRBV15 to TRBJ2-2; 7 bases agree with TRBD1. J was trimmed by 9 bases and V by 2 bases; bases with no gene match: 3. CDR3 length: 13 residues. CDR1 is LNHNV, CDR2 YYDKDF, per germline (reference sequence). The CDR3 nucleotides are TGTGCCACCAGCAGACAACAGGGGTGGGAGCTGTTTTTT. This gives the protein CATSRQQGWELFF.

The chain couples TRBV7-2 to TRBJ1-5, with 9 bases fitting TRBD1. The V gene's germline CDR1 is SGHTA and CDR2 FQGNSA. With V trimmed by 5 bases and J by 7 bases, 6 bases remained unmatched. This CDR3 has 14 residues. CDR3 coding DNA: TGTGCCAGCAGCCCACAGGGGGCGCGACAGCCCCAGCATTTT. Protein sequence: CASSPQGARQPQHF. Using reference TRBV7-2 and TRBJ1-5 for the parts outside the CDR3, the full variable domain is GAGVSQSPSNKVTEKGKDVELRCDPISGHTALYWYRQSLGQGLEFLIYFQGNSAPDKSGLPSDRFSAERTGGSVSTLTIQRTQQEDSAVYLCASSPQGARQPQHFGDGTRLSIL.

This clone is a singleton in its sample. The J gene is TRBJ2-7, the V gene TRBV14; D gene uncertain. The germline V gene has CDR1 SGHDN and CDR2 FVKESK. This CDR3 contains 14 residues. The ends were cut back, 5 bases at V and 2 bases at J, with 13 bases in the middle. This CDR3 is CASSRLPNPYEQYF. The CDR3 DNA sequence: TGTGCCAGCAGCAGACTCCCCAATCCCTACGAGCAGTACTTC. Using reference TRBV14 and TRBJ2-7 for the parts outside the CDR3, the full variable domain is EAGVTQFPSHSVIEKGQTVTLRCDPISGHDNLYWYRRVMGKEIKFLLHFVKESKQDESGMPNNRFLAERTGGTYSTLKVQPAELEDSGVYFCASSRLPNPYEQYFGPGTRLTVT.

The chain employs TRBV7-9 and TRBJ1-6; D ambiguous. CDR3 length: 13 residues. The ends were cut back, 3 bases at V and 14 bases at J, with 14 bases in the middle. Germline V gives CDR1 SEHNR, CDR2 FQNEAQ (reference sequence). The CDR3: CASSFSGLMALHF. In DNA form, the CDR3 reads TGTGCCAGCAGCTTTAGTGGACTCATGGCCCTCCACTTT.

This clone was recorded only once. This sequence joins TRBV5-1 and TRBJ2-4; no firm D call. Deletions cut 0 bases from V and 4 bases from J, with 23 bases between. The CDR3 consists of 19 residues. The germline V gene has CDR1 SGHRS and CDR2 YFSETQ. This CDR3 reads CASSLEPLTQFIAKNIQYF. The CDR3 DNA sequence: TGCGCCAGCAGCTTGGAACCATTGACCCAATTCATAGCTAAAAACATTCAGTACTTC. The entire variable domain, with the rest obtained from reference TRBV5-1 and TRBJ2-4, is as follows: KAGVTQTPRYLIKTRGQQVTLSCSPISGHRSVSWYQQTPGQGLQFLFEYFSETQRNKGNFPGRFSGRQFSNSRSEMNVSTLELGDSALYLCASSLEPLTQFIAKNIQYFGAGTRLSVL.